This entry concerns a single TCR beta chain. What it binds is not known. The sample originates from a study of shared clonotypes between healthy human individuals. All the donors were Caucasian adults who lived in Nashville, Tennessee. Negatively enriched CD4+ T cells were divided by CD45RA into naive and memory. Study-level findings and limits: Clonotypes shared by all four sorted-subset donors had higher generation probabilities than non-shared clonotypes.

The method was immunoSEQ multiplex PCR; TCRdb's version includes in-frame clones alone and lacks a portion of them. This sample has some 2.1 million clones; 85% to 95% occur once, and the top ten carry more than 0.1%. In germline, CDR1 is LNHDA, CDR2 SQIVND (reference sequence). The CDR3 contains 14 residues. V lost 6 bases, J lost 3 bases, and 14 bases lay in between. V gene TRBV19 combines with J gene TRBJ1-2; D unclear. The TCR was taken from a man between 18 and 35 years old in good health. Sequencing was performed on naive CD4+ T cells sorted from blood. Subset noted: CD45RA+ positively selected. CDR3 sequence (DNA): TGTGCCAGTAGCCCAACAGACCGGTACTATGGCTACACCTTC. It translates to CASSPTDRYYGYTF. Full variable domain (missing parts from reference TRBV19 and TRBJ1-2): DGGITQSPKYLFRKEGQNVTLSCEQNLNHDAMYWYRQDPGQGLRLIYYSQIVNDFQKGDIAEGYSVSREKKESFPLTVTSAQKNPTAFYLCASSPTDRYYGYTFGSGTRLTVV.